A selection of T cell receptor beta chains follows, all from one sample in a study of T cell responses to AZD1222 COVID-19 vaccine. Profiled with immunoSEQ multiplex PCR; TCRdb holds only in-frame clones, not every one. The table includes 120,000 or so clones, approximately 92% detected once. Sequenced here: peripheral blood, sampled 28 days after the second dose of the MenACWY control vaccine. The source is an adult who received the MenACWY meningococcal vaccine as a control. CDR3s include the opening cysteine and the closing phenylalanine or tryptophan. D genes are given only for firm matches. The size of a clone is reported for some rows only, either as once, few or many, or as a class for expanded clones.

d_call	clone_size	j_call	v_call	cdr3_aa	cdr3_nt
.	.	TRBJ2-7	TRBV11-2	CASSSPQGAGGSYEQYF	TGTGCCAGCAGCTCACCGCAGGGGGCGGGGGGCTCCTACGAGCAGTACTTC
TRBD2	.	TRBJ2-3	TRBV28	CASSLGVKAGGSTDTQYF	TGTGCCAGCAGCCTGGGCGTCAAAGCGGGGGGGAGCACAGATACGCAGTATTTT
.	.	TRBJ2-6	TRBV28	CASSLLRSGANVLTF	TGTGCCAGCAGCCTACTGCGCTCTGGGGCCAACGTCCTGACTTTC
.	once	TRBJ2-7	TRBV28	CASTDRGRSSYEQYF	TGTGCCAGCACGGACCGGGGGCGGAGCTCCTACGAGCAGTACTTC
TRBD1	.	TRBJ1-4	TRBV6-6	CASSRPGTGKGEKLFF	TGTGCCAGCAGCAGACCCGGGACAGGGAAGGGTGAAAAACTGTTTTTT
.	once	TRBJ1-2	TRBV3-1/TRBV3-2	CASSLPGTRGYTF	TGTGCCAGCAGCCTGCCCGGGACGCGTGGCTACACCTTC
TRBD2	.	TRBJ2-1	TRBV14	CASSPLSGGYNEQFF	TGTGCCAGCAGCCCCCTGAGCGGGGGATACAATGAGCAGTTCTTC
TRBD2	.	TRBJ2-7	TRBV19	CASKGLSSGDSYEQYF	TGTGCCAGTAAAGGATTGAGTAGCGGGGACTCTTACGAGCAGTACTTC
.	.	TRBJ2-5	TRBV7-2	CASSLGGGGRETQYF	TGTGCCAGCAGCTTAGGAGGGGGAGGGCGAGAGACCCAGTACTTC
.	.	TRBJ2-1	TRBV19	CASSMGPGNEQFF	TGTGCCAGTAGTATGGGGCCCGGCAATGAGCAGTTCTTC
.	.	TRBJ1-1	TRBV29-1	CSVEDFAGIMNTEAFF	TGCAGCGTTGAAGATTTTGCCGGAATCATGAACACTGAAGCTTTCTTT
.	.	TRBJ1-2	TRBV15	CATSRDDFGGGSGYTF	TGTGCCACCAGCAGAGATGACTTCGGGGGGGGCTCTGGCTACACCTTC
.	.	TRBJ1-2	TRBV30	CAWHSSGVSGYTF	TGTGCCTGGCATTCCTCAGGGGTCAGCGGCTACACCTTC
TRBD1	.	TRBJ1-1	TRBV2	CASRLQGAGTEAFF	TGTGCCAGCAGGCTACAGGGGGCAGGGACTGAAGCTTTCTTT
.	.	TRBJ1-1	TRBV30	CAWSTPSTEAFF	TGTGCCTGGAGTACCCCGAGCACTGAAGCTTTCTTT
.	.	TRBJ2-1	TRBV4-1	CASSLPREGLRNEQFF	TGCGCCAGCAGCCTTCCCCGCGAGGGTCTTAGAAATGAGCAGTTCTTC
TRBD2	.	TRBJ2-2	TRBV4-3	CASSHIYGGADGELFF	TGCGCCAGCAGCCACATTTACGGGGGGGCGGACGGGGAGCTGTTTTTT
.	.	TRBJ2-7	TRBV24-1	CATSDPNRGSEQYF	TGTGCCACCAGTGATCCTAATAGGGGCTCCGAGCAGTACTTC
TRBD2	.	TRBJ2-2	TRBV5-4	CASSGGLAGARTGELFF	TGTGCCAGCAGCGGGGGACTAGCGGGGGCCAGGACCGGGGAGCTGTTTTTT
TRBD1	.	TRBJ2-7	TRBV28	CASSRVGQSYEQYF	TGTGCCAGCAGTCGAGTGGGACAGAGCTACGAGCAGTACTTC
.	once	TRBJ2-2	TRBV7-2	CASSLRNTGELFF	TGTGCCAGCAGCTTGCGGAACACCGGGGAGCTGTTTTTT
.	.	TRBJ1-2	TRBV5-6	CASSSREVFYGYTF	TGTGCCAGCAGTTCCCGGGAGGTTTTCTATGGCTACACCTTC
TRBD1	.	TRBJ1-3	TRBV28	CASSYETGGGNTIYF	TGTGCCAGCTCCTATGAGACAGGGGGTGGAAACACCATATATTTT
.	.	TRBJ1-2	TRBV10-3	CAISEGTTNYGYTF	TGTGCCATCAGTGAAGGGACAACTAACTATGGCTACACCTTC
TRBD1	.	TRBJ2-1	TRBV9	CASSPWSGGEQFF	TGTGCCAGCAGCCCCTGGTCAGGGGGTGAGCAGTTCTTC
TRBD1	.	TRBJ2-1	TRBV18	CASSPDRAYNEQFF	TGTGCCAGCTCACCGGACAGGGCCTACAATGAGCAGTTCTTC
.	.	TRBJ2-5	TRBV28	CASSLFGRWGPDQETQYF	TGTGCCAGCAGTTTATTCGGTCGGTGGGGTCCGGACCAAGAGACCCAGTACTTC
TRBD1	few	TRBJ1-4	TRBV27	CASSLFAQGAGKLFF	TGTGCCAGCAGTTTATTCGCCCAGGGGGCCGGAAAACTGTTTTTT
TRBD2	once	TRBJ2-3	TRBV2	CASSDPSGAPEVTQYF	TGTGCCAGCAGTGATCCTAGCGGGGCCCCTGAGGTTACGCAGTATTTT
TRBD1	.	TRBJ1-2	TRBV28	CASSFPGSGTGLPANYGYTF	TGTGCCAGCAGTTTCCCCGGGTCCGGGACAGGGCTACCGGCGAACTATGGCTACACCTTC
.	.	TRBJ1-5	TRBV11-2	CASSATGQPQHF	TGTGCCAGCAGCGCCACAGGCCAGCCCCAGCATTTT
.	.	TRBJ1-2	TRBV5-6	CASSLDWGNYGYTF	TGTGCCAGCAGCTTGGATTGGGGCAACTATGGCTACACCTTC
.	once	TRBJ1-3	TRBV19	CASCVDSGNTIYF	TGTGCCAGTTGTGTGGACTCTGGAAACACCATATATTTT
.	.	TRBJ1-5	TRBV6-2/TRBV6-3	CASSPTGTGGNQPQHF	TGTGCCAGCAGCCCCACAGGGACTGGGGGCAATCAGCCCCAGCATTTT
.	.	TRBJ2-1	TRBV28	CASRKQGSIPREQFF	TGTGCCAGCAGGAAACAGGGAAGCATACCTCGTGAGCAGTTCTTC
.	.	TRBJ1-2	TRBV5-1	CASSLNSGTLVGYTF	TGCGCCAGCAGCTTGAATTCCGGGACGCTCGTAGGCTACACCTTC
.	.	TRBJ2-3	TRBV25-1	CASSEIPGNGHDTQYF	TGTGCCAGCAGTGAAATCCCCGGGAACGGGCACGATACGCAGTATTTT
.	.	TRBJ1-1	TRBV19	CASSTLTMNTEAFF	TGTGCCAGTAGTACCCTAACAATGAACACTGAAGCTTTCTTT
.	.	TRBJ2-7	TRBV6-5	CASSYPRGRTAEQYF	TGTGCCAGCAGTTACCCGAGGGGACGGACCGCCGAGCAGTACTTC